This record covers a single TCR beta chain. Method: immunoSEQ multiplex PCR; TCRdb's copy keeps in-frame clones and lacks some. Among 95,000 or so clones, roughly 86% were seen once, and the ten largest hold 2.8%. This sample was included in a study of T cell responses to AZD1222 COVID-19 vaccine. There are 13 residues in the CDR3. The V gene lost 0 bases and the J gene lost 4 bases, with 10 bases spanning the gap. The germline V gene has CDR1 GTSNPN and CDR2 SVGIG (reference sequence). The chain joins TRBV30 to TRBJ2-7, with D possibly TRBD2 on 6 matching bases. The receptor was derived from an adult in good health. Sequencing used peripheral blood, obtained on day 0 of MenACWY control vaccination. CDR3 nucleotides: TGTGCCTGGAGTGTACGGGGGTTATACGAGCAGTACTTC. Protein: CAWSVRGLYEQYF.